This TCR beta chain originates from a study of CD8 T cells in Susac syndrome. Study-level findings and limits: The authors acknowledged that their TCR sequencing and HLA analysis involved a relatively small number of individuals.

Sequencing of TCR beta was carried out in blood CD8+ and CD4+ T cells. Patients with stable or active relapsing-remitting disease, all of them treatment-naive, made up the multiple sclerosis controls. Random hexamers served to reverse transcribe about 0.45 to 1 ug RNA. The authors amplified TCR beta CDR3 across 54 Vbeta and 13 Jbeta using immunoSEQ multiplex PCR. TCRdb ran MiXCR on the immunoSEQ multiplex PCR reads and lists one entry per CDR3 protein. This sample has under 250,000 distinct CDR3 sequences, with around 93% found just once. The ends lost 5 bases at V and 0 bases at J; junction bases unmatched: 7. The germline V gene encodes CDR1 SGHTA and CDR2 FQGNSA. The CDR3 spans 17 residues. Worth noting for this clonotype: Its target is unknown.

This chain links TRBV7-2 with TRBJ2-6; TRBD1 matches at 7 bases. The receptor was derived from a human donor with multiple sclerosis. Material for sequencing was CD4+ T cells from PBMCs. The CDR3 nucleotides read TGTGCCAGCAGCCAGGGACAGATCCCCTCTGGGGCCAACGTCCTGACTTTC. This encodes CASSQGQIPSGANVLTF.